Here is one T cell receptor (beta chain) with its context. What it binds is unknown. 60 Vbeta and 13 Jbeta primers were used in PCR. Libraries were prepared by immunoSEQ multiplex PCR; TCRdb keeps only in-frame clonotypes and omits some of them. Of more than 65,000 clones in the sample, 75% to 80% are singletons; the top ten hold around 6%. This specimen belongs to a study of cytomegalovirus exposure and HLA in healthy donors. Study results and limitations: In a later analysis, DRB1 alleles had the most associated TCRs; HLA-C alleles the fewest. For presence/absence analyses, sequencing depth was assumed to be roughly uniform across donors.

This sequence was found in a female donor in good health and CMV-seronegative. The sequencing input was PBMCs.

The CDR3 loop reads CASRWGQGQPQHF. As DNA, the CDR3 is TGTGCCAGTAGGTGGGGGCAGGGACAGCCCCAGCATTTT. The genes are TRBV19 and TRBJ1-5; D might be TRBD1 (6 bases). The CDR3 is made up of 13 amino acids. V lost 6 bases, J lost 7 bases, and 13 bases lay in between. In germline, CDR1 is LNHDA, CDR2 SQIVND (reference sequence).